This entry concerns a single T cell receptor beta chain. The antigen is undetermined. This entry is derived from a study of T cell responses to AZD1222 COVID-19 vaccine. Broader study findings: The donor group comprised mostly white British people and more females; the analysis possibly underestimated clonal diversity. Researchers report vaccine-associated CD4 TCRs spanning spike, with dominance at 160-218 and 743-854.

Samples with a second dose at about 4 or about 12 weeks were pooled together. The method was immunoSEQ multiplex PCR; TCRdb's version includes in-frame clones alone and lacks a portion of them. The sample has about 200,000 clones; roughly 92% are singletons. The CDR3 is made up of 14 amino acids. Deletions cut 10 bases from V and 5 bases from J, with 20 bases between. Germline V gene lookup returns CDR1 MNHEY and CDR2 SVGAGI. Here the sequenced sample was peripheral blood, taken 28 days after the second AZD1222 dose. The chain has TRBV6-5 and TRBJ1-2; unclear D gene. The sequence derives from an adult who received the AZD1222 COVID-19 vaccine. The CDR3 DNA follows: TGTGCCACCTCAGACACCACTATAATATATGGCTACACCTTC. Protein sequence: CATSDTTIIYGYTF.